The 26 T cell receptor beta chains listed next were all sequenced from one sample in a study of T cells in localized non-small cell lung cancer. Only in-frame clones appear in the TCRdb table, and some are missing; sequencing was by immunoSEQ multiplex PCR. The sample includes about 33,000 clones, approximately 86% of them seen just once. Specimen: peripheral blood mononuclear cells, collected before any cancer treatment. The receptors derive from a man between 40 and 70 years old with stage III lung adenocarcinoma.

The chain links TRBV28 to TRBJ1-5; D possibly corresponds to TRBD1 (6 bases). The V and J ends lost 7 bases and 0 bases respectively, with 19 bases between them. This CDR3 has 17 amino acids. CDR1 and CDR2 from the germline V gene are MDHEN and SYDVKM. The chain's CDR3 is CASTPNQGIVSNQPQHF. In nucleotides, the CDR3 is TGTGCCAGCACCCCAAATCAGGGGATTGTTAGCAATCAGCCCCAGCATTTT.

The chain links TRBV28 to TRBJ2-1, with D tentatively TRBD2 (5 bases). V was pared by 8 bases and J by 0 bases, with 26 bases between. Germline assignment: CDR1 MDHEN and CDR2 SYDVKM. The CDR3 has 19 residues. The CDR3 DNA is TGTGCCAGCCTAGCTATTATATCCTCAACCCCCAGCTCCTACAATGAGCAGTTCTTC. Residues: CASLAIISSTPSSYNEQFF.

This rearrangement joins TRBV18 to TRBJ1-5, with 7 bases lining up with TRBD1. V was clipped by 3 bases and J by 0 bases; unmatched bases: 5. The CDR3 is 16 residues long. Looked up from germline, CDR1 is KGHSH and CDR2 is LQKENI. The CDR3 DNA reads TGTGCCAGCTCACCGGACAGGCCCGATAGCAATCAGCCCCAGCATTTT. Residues: CASSPDRPDSNQPQHF.

The J gene is TRBJ2-3, the V gene TRBV19; tentative D call: TRBD1 (5 bases). Trimming shortened V by 4 bases and J by 4 bases, and 18 bases separated the two germline ends. Per germline, CDR1 LNHDA and CDR2 SQIVND (reference sequence). The CDR3 consists of 16 residues. CDR3 amino acids: CASSTPSLGVADTQYF. CDR3 in DNA: TGTGCCAGTAGTACTCCCTCCCTAGGGGTCGCAGATACGCAGTATTTT.

CDR3: CASKASYNSPLHF. In DNA form, the CDR3 reads TGTGCCAGCAAGGCGTCCTATAATTCACCCCTCCACTTT. The chain carries TRBV6-5 and TRBJ1-6; D unresolved. There are 13 residues in the CDR3. The V and J ends lost 7 bases and 1 base respectively, with 5 bases between them. CDR1 MNHEY and CDR2 SVGAGI come from the germline V gene.

The sample holds a few counts of this clone. For the CDR3, the DNA is TGTGCCAGCAGTTATGGGGGTCGGCGTGAGCAGTACTTC. Its protein is CASSYGGRREQYF. The genes are TRBV6-6 and TRBJ2-7; either TRBD1 or TRBD2 may supply D (5 bases each). The CDR3 totals 13 residues. Trimming took off 3 bases at V and 7 bases at J, with 13 bases between the two ends. Germline-derived CDR1 and CDR2 are MNHNY and SVGAGI (reference sequence).

The rearrangement uses TRBV2 and TRBJ2-6; TRBD1 might be the D (5 bases). The CDR3 runs 16 residues. Per the germline V gene, CDR1 is SNHLY and CDR2 is FYNNEI. The V end was cut by 7 bases, the J end by 1 base, with 14 bases between. The CDR3 DNA reads as TGTGCCAGCACCTTACAGAGACAGTCTGGGGCCAACGTCCTGACTTTC. Translating gives CASTLQRQSGANVLTF.

J is TRBJ2-1 and V is TRBV4-2; 11 bases match TRBD2. Germline CDR1 is LGHNA and CDR2 is YNFKEQ. This CDR3 contains 16 residues. V shed 0 bases and J 10 bases; nucleotides not matched to a gene: 8. This CDR3 reads CASSQEFSGGVKEQFF. The CDR3 DNA reads as TGTGCCAGCAGCCAAGAGTTTAGCGGGGGGGTTAAAGAGCAGTTCTTC.

A remark on this clone: Within the sample, other DNA sequences also encode this same CDR3. The gene calls are TRBV11-2 and TRBJ2-7; either TRBD1 or TRBD2 may supply D (6 bases each). In germline, CDR1 is SGHAT, CDR2 FQNNGV. CDR3 length equals 15 residues. V shed 5 bases and J shed 2 bases, with 16 bases lying between them. The CDR3 reads CASSLRGGNTYEQYF. CDR3 DNA sequence: TGTGCCAGCAGCCTTAGAGGGGGGAACACCTACGAGCAGTACTTC. Full variable domain (rest looked up from reference TRBV11-2 and TRBJ2-7): EAGVAQSPRYKIIEKRQSVAFWCNPISGHATLYWYQQILGQGPKLLIQFQNNGVVDDSQLPKDRFSAERLKGVDSTLKIQPAKLEDSAVYLCASSLRGGNTYEQYFGPGTRLTVT.

The V and J genes are TRBV11-2 and TRBJ2-1; possible D gene TRBD2, 5 bases. Trimming stripped 5 bases from V and 10 bases from J, with 12 bases between. This CDR3 comprises 12 residues. Germline assignment: CDR1 SGHAT and CDR2 FQNNGV. The CDR3 reads CASSPTTREQFF. The CDR3 coding sequence is TGTGCCAGCAGCCCTACCACTAGAGAGCAGTTCTTC.

This clone was observed a few times. The chain is built from TRBV7-9 and TRBJ1-1; D may be TRBD1 (5 bases). The germline V gene encodes CDR1 SEHNR and CDR2 FQNEAQ (reference sequence). The ends were cut back, 3 bases at V and 5 bases at J, with 10 bases in the middle. This CDR3 spans 13 amino acids. The CDR3 bases are TGTGCCAGCAGCTTGAACTGGGGGACTGAAGCTTTCTTT. Translating it yields CASSLNWGTEAFF.

V gene TRBV7-2 combines with J gene TRBJ1-5; D ambiguous. Trimming pared 5 bases from V and 2 bases from J, leaving 13 bases between. The CDR3 totals 15 residues. Germline V gene data show CDR1 as SGHTA and CDR2 as FQGNSA. This chain's CDR3 is CASSLAAPGNQPQHF. The CDR3 bases are TGTGCCAGCAGCCTCGCTGCTCCGGGCAATCAGCCCCAGCATTTT. Variable domain in full (rest from reference TRBV7-2 and TRBJ1-5): GAGVSQSPSNKVTEKGKDVELRCDPISGHTALYWYRQSLGQGLEFLIYFQGNSAPDKSGLPSDRFSAERTGGSVSTLTIQRTQQEDSAVYLCASSLAAPGNQPQHFGDGTRLSIL.

J is TRBJ1-2 and V is TRBV5-4, with D uncertain. This CDR3 comprises 12 residues. With 1 base removed from V and 7 bases from J, the gap between germline ends came to 8 bases. Germline V CDR1 and CDR2: SGHNT, YYREEE (reference sequence). This CDR3 reads CASSLTVGGYTF. The CDR3 DNA reads as TGTGCCAGCAGCTTGACGGTGGGTGGCTACACCTTC.

V usage is TRBV27 and J usage is TRBJ1-2; tentative D call: TRBD1 (6 bases). V dropped 3 bases and J dropped 6 bases, with 11 bases sitting between them. The CDR3 consists of 13 residues. Germline V gene data show CDR1 as MNHEY and CDR2 as SMNVEV (reference sequence). This CDR3 reads CASSFRAGDGYTF. CDR3 DNA sequence: TGTGCCAGCAGTTTTCGGGCAGGGGATGGCTACACCTTC.

In nucleotides, the CDR3 is TGTGCCAGTTCTAGCGGCGGTGGGTATACGCAGTATTTT. Translated, it gives CASSSGGGYTQYF. J is TRBJ2-3 and V is TRBV7-2; 7 nucleotides agree with TRBD2. Germline V lookup: CDR1 SGHTA, CDR2 FQGNSA. The CDR3 is made up of 13 amino acids. After removal of 9 bases from V and 7 bases from J, the junction contained 10 bases not matched to a gene.

V is TRBV7-8 and J is TRBJ1-5, with D uncertain. CDR1 SGHVS and CDR2 FQNEAQ come from the germline V gene. The CDR3 has 13 residues. V lost 4 bases and J 7 bases, leaving 11 bases between the germline ends. CDR3 in amino acids: CASSSREHQPQHF. The CDR3 coding sequence is TGTGCCAGCAGCTCTAGGGAACACCAGCCCCAGCATTTT.

The gene calls are TRBV7-2 and TRBJ1-3; D not resolved. CDR3 length: 15 residues. Trimming left V 5 bases short and J 0 bases short, with 11 bases between. The germline V gene encodes CDR1 SGHTA and CDR2 FQGNSA. CDR3 amino acids: CASSPDRRSGNTIYF. For the CDR3, the DNA is TGTGCCAGCAGCCCAGACCGTCGCTCTGGAAACACCATATATTTT.

The chain combines TRBV19 with TRBJ1-1; D unresolved. The V gene lost 0 bases and the J gene lost 3 bases, with 8 bases spanning the gap. This CDR3 comprises 14 residues. Germline lookup yields CDR1 LNHDA and CDR2 SQIVND (reference sequence). The DNA of the CDR3 is TGTGCCAGTAGTATAGATTTGAGGGACACTGAAGCTTTCTTT. Its translation is CASSIDLRDTEAFF.

V gene TRBV9 combines with J gene TRBJ2-7; either TRBD1 or TRBD2 may fit D (5 bases each). The CDR3 contains 14 residues. Trimming shortened V by 2 bases and J by 6 bases, and 15 bases separated the two germline ends. Germline assignment: CDR1 SGDLS and CDR2 YYNGEE. The CDR3 sequence is CASSVGPQVLEQYF. CDR3 sequence (DNA): TGTGCCAGCAGCGTGGGACCCCAAGTCCTCGAGCAGTACTTC.

This chain joins TRBV9 and TRBJ2-2, with D unclear. Germline values: CDR1 SGDLS, CDR2 YYNGEE. This CDR3 contains 17 residues. Trimming shortened V by 4 bases and J by 3 bases, and 19 bases separated the two germline ends. For the CDR3, the DNA is TGTGCCAGCAGCCCAAGATTGCTCGGGTTGTACACCGGGGAGCTGTTTTTT. The encoded protein is CASSPRLLGLYTGELFF. The full variable domain, completed using reference TRBV9 and TRBJ2-2, is DSGVTQTPKHLITATGQRVTLRCSPRSGDLSVYWYQQSLDQGLQFLIQYYNGEERAKGNILERFSAQQFPDLHSELNLSSLELGDSALYFCASSPRLLGLYTGELFFGEGSRLTVL.

This clone was picked up a small number of times. The rearrangement uses TRBV19 and TRBJ2-6, with D maybe TRBD1 (5 bases). The V and J ends lost 3 bases and 0 bases respectively, with 9 bases between them. The CDR3 has 16 residues. Per germline, CDR1 LNHDA and CDR2 SQIVND (reference sequence). CDR3 nucleotide sequence: TGTGCCAGTAGTATCGACAGCCGCTCTGGGGCCAACGTCCTGACTTTC. It specifies CASSIDSRSGANVLTF.

The CDR3 DNA sequence: TGTGCCTGGAGTGTAGAAGGGTATGGCTACACCTTC. Translated, it gives CAWSVEGYGYTF. The chain has TRBV30 and TRBJ1-2; D is unclear. The V gene's germline CDR1 is GTSNPN and CDR2 SVGIG (reference sequence). Trimming shortened V by 0 bases and J by 5 bases, and 7 bases separated the two germline ends. This CDR3 contains 12 residues.

The rearrangement uses TRBV7-3 and TRBJ2-1, with 11 bases identical to TRBD2. The trim removed 5 bases at V and 9 bases at J, leaving 9 bases unmatched. This CDR3 has 15 amino acids. Per germline, CDR1 SGHTA and CDR2 FQGTGA. CDR3 amino acids: CASSPLAGGQGEQFF. CDR3 nucleotides: TGTGCCAGCAGCCCCCTAGCGGGGGGCCAGGGTGAGCAGTTCTTC. Based on the CDR3 plus reference TRBV7-3 and TRBJ2-1, the full variable domain is GAGVSQTPSNKVTEKGKYVELRCDPISGHTALYWYRQSLGQGPEFLIYFQGTGAADDSGLPNDRFFAVRPEGSVSTLKIQRTERGDSAVYLCASSPLAGGQGEQFFGPGTRLTVL.

The chain links TRBV25-1 to TRBJ2-1; D perhaps matches TRBD1 (5 bases). Germline values: CDR1 MGHDK, CDR2 SYGVNS. This CDR3 has 16 amino acids. V was pared by 1 base and J by 5 bases, with 15 bases between. The CDR3, as DNA: TGTGCCAGCAGTGAATCCAGGGCTAGTCGGGACAATGAGCAGTTCTTC. Translation: CASSESRASRDNEQFF.

This clone was observed once. This rearrangement joins TRBV19 to TRBJ2-2; weak D call: TRBD1 (5 bases). CDR1 and CDR2 from the germline V gene are LNHDA and SQIVND (reference sequence). CDR3 length: 15 amino acids. V was clipped by 4 bases and J by 5 bases, with 14 bases between them. CDR3 sequence (DNA): TGTGCCAGTAGTAGCAGGGTGGGGAAGACCGGGGAGCTGTTTTTT. Its translation: CASSSRVGKTGELFF.

In its sample, this clone was seen a few times. This sequence joins TRBV4-3 and TRBJ1-6; no clear D. The V end lost 0 bases, the J end lost 11 bases, and 8 bases lay between the germline ends. CDR1 LGHNA and CDR2 YSLEER come from the germline V gene. The CDR3 has 13 amino acids. This chain's CDR3 is CASSQEVAAPLHF. In DNA, the CDR3 is TGCGCCAGCAGCCAAGAAGTGGCAGCACCCCTCCACTTT.